This TCR beta chain was observed in a study of cytomegalovirus exposure and HLA in healthy donors. Points from the study as a whole: It was reportedly the case that the classifier diagnosed cytomegalovirus status with high specificity and sensitivity. Under in vitro conditions, a few CMV-associated chains were confirmed as specific for CMV antigens. While the bulk of TCR sequences proved rare, some public TCRs turned up in many donors.

A word on this clone: Its antigen is unknown.

Sequencing was performed with immunoSEQ multiplex PCR; in TCRdb, only in-frame clones are kept and a portion is missing. This table has 99,000 or so clones, 85% to 90% appearing once. V was cut by 0 bases and J by 1 base, with 5 bases left in between. The germline CDR1 and CDR2 sequences are LGHNA and YNFKEQ. The CDR3 consists of 14 residues. The donors were in the approximately 120-subject validation cohort; that cohort was separate from the approximately 730-subject first cohort. The TCR originated in a woman aged 18-29 years in good health and CMV-seropositive. The J gene is TRBJ2-3, the V gene TRBV4-2; D not resolved. The sample consisted of PBMCs. CDR3 residues: CASSQDRGTDTQYF. The CDR3 DNA sequence: TGTGCCAGCAGCCAAGATCGGGGCACAGATACGCAGTATTTT.